This T cell receptor (beta chain) was profiled in a study of shared clonotypes between healthy human individuals. Overall study: The study used three CD4 naive, three CD4 memory, two CD8 naive and one CD8 memory plate per donor.

Findings and caveats of the study: Compared with memory subsets, naive subsets generally had larger estimated richness.

Trimming pared 5 bases from V and 10 bases from J, leaving 12 bases between. This CDR3 has 12 amino acids. CDR1 and CDR2 (germline): MNHEY, SVGAGI. Sequencing was performed with immunoSEQ multiplex PCR; in TCRdb, only in-frame clones are kept and a portion is missing. The data hold roughly 2,300,000 clones, with 80% to 95% observed a single time. On this clone: Its antigen is currently unknown.

The study separated CD4+ cells into CD45RA+ naive and CD45RA-negative memory subsets. This clonotype was sampled from a man between 18 and 35 years old in good health. Some clones in this sample may be carry-over from other donors' samples. The rearrangement uses TRBV6-5 and TRBJ2-1; no clear D gene. The sequenced sample consisted of naive CD4+ T cells from PBMCs. Subset: CD45RA+ positively selected. The CDR3 sequence: CASSPPGQEQFF. Written as DNA, the CDR3 is TGTGCCAGCAGTCCCCCTGGTCAGGAGCAGTTCTTC.